The present T cell receptor beta chain was sequenced within a study of shared clonotypes between healthy human individuals. This CDR3 spans 14 amino acids. Germline CDR1 SGDLS, CDR2 YYNGEE. V dropped 4 bases and J dropped 7; count of bases not matched to a gene: 5. Profiling relied on immunoSEQ multiplex PCR, and the TCRdb table lists in-frame clones only, not all of them. The repertoire includes 330,000 or so clones, 74% of them detected once, and approximately 10% sits in the top ten. The source material was memory CD4+ T cells sorted from blood. Subset described: CD45RA-negative fraction. V is TRBV9 and J is TRBJ2-7, with 13 bases lining up with TRBD2. This TCR was recovered from a young man in good health. CDR3 nucleotides: TGTGCCAGCAGCCCGAGGACTAGCGGGGGAGAGCAGTACTTC. It is translated as CASSPRTSGGEQYF.